Listed below are T cell receptor beta chains from one sample, sequenced in a study of identical twins. TCRdb reanalysed the 5' RACE reads using MiXCR and keeps one entry per CDR3 protein. Found here are approximately 220,000 distinct CDR3 sequences, 6% to 8.5% of them singletons; the top ten hold approximately 5.4%. These data were also filed under a second study, of yellow fever vaccine responses in identical twins.

The sequenced material came from CD8+ T cells sorted from blood. The receptors shown here come from a woman aged 18-29 years in good health. Each CDR3 is given without its conserved first and last residue. Fields, in order: J gene, V gene, CDR3 protein.

j_gene: TRBJ2-1
v_gene: TRBV12-3/TRBV12-4
CDR3aa: TSSLVLGTGRFGVSEQF

j_gene: TRBJ2-5
v_gene: TRBV2
CDR3aa: ASSEGGGFQETQY

j_gene: TRBJ1-5
v_gene: TRBV4-1
CDR3aa: ASSQSLGQPQH

j_gene: TRBJ1-1
v_gene: TRBV12-3/TRBV12-4
CDR3aa: ASGTAPEAF

j_gene: TRBJ1-1
v_gene: TRBV7-2
CDR3aa: ASSLGRVTEAF

j_gene: TRBJ2-7
v_gene: TRBV5-1
CDR3aa: ASTEPGHLAHEQY

j_gene: TRBJ2-5
v_gene: TRBV29-1
CDR3aa: SVRQGAQETQY

j_gene: TRBJ2-1
v_gene: TRBV6-5
CDR3aa: ASSYPGGTVNEQF

j_gene: TRBJ2-7
v_gene: TRBV19
CDR3aa: ASSRSDGYEQY

j_gene: TRBJ2-1
v_gene: TRBV24-1
CDR3aa: ATQAGETYNEQF

j_gene: TRBJ2-3
v_gene: TRBV7-3
CDR3aa: ASSLIGPPPDTQY

j_gene: TRBJ2-5
v_gene: TRBV4-1
CDR3aa: ASSLRQGGETQY

j_gene: TRBJ2-5
v_gene: TRBV2
CDR3aa: ASGTSQTQY

j_gene: TRBJ2-7
v_gene: TRBV6-1
CDR3aa: ASSEGQGVRYEQY

j_gene: TRBJ2-5
v_gene: TRBV27
CDR3aa: ASSLGTGLY